This T cell receptor (beta chain) was recovered during a study of control samples from healthy donors and cancer patients. The method was immunoSEQ multiplex PCR; TCRdb's version includes in-frame clones alone and lacks a portion of them. The sample has under 450,000 clones, 80% to 95% seen once. CDR3 size: 14 residues. From germline, CDR1 is SGHTS and CDR2 YDEGEE. V dropped 2 bases and J dropped 6 bases, with 14 bases sitting between them. Sequencing input: PBMCs. This TCR derives from a man between 35 and 55 years old with head and neck cancer. V is TRBV5-8 and J is TRBJ1-2; perhaps TRBD1 as D (6 bases). The CDR3 region is CASSFGPQGNGYTF. The CDR3 coding sequence is TGTGCCAGCAGCTTCGGTCCACAGGGAAATGGCTACACCTTC.